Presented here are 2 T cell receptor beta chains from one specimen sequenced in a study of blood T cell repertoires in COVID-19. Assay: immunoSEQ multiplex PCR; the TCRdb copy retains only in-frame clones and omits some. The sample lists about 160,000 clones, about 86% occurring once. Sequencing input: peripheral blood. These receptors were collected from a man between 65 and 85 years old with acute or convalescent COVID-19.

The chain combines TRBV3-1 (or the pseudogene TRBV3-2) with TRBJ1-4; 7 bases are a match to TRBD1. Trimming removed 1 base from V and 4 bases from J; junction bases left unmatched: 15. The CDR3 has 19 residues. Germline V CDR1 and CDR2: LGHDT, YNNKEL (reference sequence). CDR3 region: CASSQGNRGIAGLNEKLFF. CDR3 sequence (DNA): TGTGCCAGCAGCCAAGGGAACAGGGGAATCGCGGGACTTAATGAAAAACTGTTTTTT.

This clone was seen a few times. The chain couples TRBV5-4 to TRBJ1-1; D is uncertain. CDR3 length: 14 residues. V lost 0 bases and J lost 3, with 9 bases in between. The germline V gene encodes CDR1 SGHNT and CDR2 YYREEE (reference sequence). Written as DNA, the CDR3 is TGTGCCAGCAGCTTGGTCGGGATCGACACTGAAGCTTTCTTT. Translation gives CASSLVGIDTEAFF.